The subject of this entry is one T cell receptor beta chain. Germline CDR1 LGHNT, CDR2 FRNRAP. The CDR3 spans 14 residues. Trimming took 4 bases from V and 0 from J, leaving 9 bases between them. This entry belongs to a study of cytomegalovirus exposure and HLA in healthy donors. Both 60 Vbeta primers and 13 Jbeta primers went into the PCR. TCRdb's copy holds only in-frame clones and misses some; the assay was immunoSEQ multiplex PCR. Of 60,000 or so clones listed, 85% to 90% are singletons. This sequence joins TRBV12-5 and TRBJ2-5, with a tentative D call TRBD1 (5 bases). This TCR derives from a female donor in good health and CMV-seronegative. The sequenced sample was PBMCs. The CDR3 sequence: CASGSLTDQETQYF. DNA for the CDR3: TGTGCTAGTGGTTCGTTGACAGACCAAGAGACCCAGTACTTC.